What follows describes a single T cell receptor beta chain. This entry belongs to a study of PD-1 blockade in classical Hodgkin lymphoma. CDR1 and CDR2 from the germline V gene are SGHDT and YYEEEE. Trimming removed 4 bases at V and 0 bases at J, with 11 bases between. The length of the CDR3 is 14 residues. Only in-frame clones appear in the TCRdb table, and some are missing; sequencing was by immunoSEQ multiplex PCR. The sample lists roughly 100,000 clones, 90% to 95% occurring once. Time point noted: cycle 4 day 1 (C4D1), after five to seven weeks of nivolumab. Every patient was affected by relapse after autologous stem cell transplantation, while exposure to brentuximab vedotin was not uniform.

The starting material was peripheral blood mononuclear cells (PBMCs), obtained before the fourth cycle of nivolumab. This TCR was recovered from a human donor with classical Hodgkin lymphoma. The gene calls are TRBV5-6 and TRBJ2-7, with D unresolved. Here the CDR3 reads CASSPLTDSYEQYF. CDR3 sequence (DNA): TGTGCCAGCAGCCCCCTGACTGACTCCTACGAGCAGTACTTC.